The 27 T cell receptor beta chains listed next were all sequenced from one sample in a study of cytomegalovirus exposure and HLA in healthy donors. The PCR had 60 Vbeta and 13 Jbeta primers. TCRdb's copy holds only in-frame clones and misses some; the assay was immunoSEQ multiplex PCR. The table shows roughly 70,000 clones, with roughly 72% occurring only once. Sequences were obtained from PBMCs. These receptors all come from a man over 45 in good health and CMV-seronegative.

This chain joins TRBV29-1 and TRBJ2-1, with 7 bases lining up with TRBD1. CDR1 is SQVTM, CDR2 ANQGSEA, per germline. Unmatched junction bases numbered 5, after V lost 5 bases and J lost 4 bases. This CDR3 region has 13 residues. CDR3 in amino acids: CSVNRGLYNEQFF. The CDR3 DNA sequence: TGCAGCGTTAACAGGGGCCTATACAATGAGCAGTTCTTC.

The rearrangement links TRBV30 to TRBJ1-1; D is unresolved. CDR3 size: 13 residues. V dropped 0 bases and J dropped 2 bases, with 7 bases sitting between them. CDR1 is GTSNPN and CDR2 is SVGIG in the germline V gene (reference sequence). CDR3 amino acids: CAWSVLVNTEAFF. CDR3 DNA: TGTGCCTGGAGTGTATTAGTCAACACTGAAGCTTTCTTT.

The chain uses TRBV19 and TRBJ1-3; TRBD1 agrees at 7 bases. Per germline, CDR1 LNHDA and CDR2 SQIVND (reference sequence). The CDR3 is made up of 12 amino acids. The V and J ends lost 8 bases and 3 bases, in that order; junction bases with no gene match: 1. DNA of the CDR3: TGTGCCAGTCACAGGGGTGGAAACACCATATATTTT. Its protein is CASHRGGNTIYF.

The CDR3 spells CASSLSWPRGSYEQYF. The CDR3 nucleotides read TGCGCCAGCAGCTTGAGTTGGCCCCGGGGTTCCTACGAGCAGTACTTC. The rearrangement links TRBV5-1 to TRBJ2-7; the D gene is possibly TRBD2 (5 bases). Germline CDR1 is SGHRS and CDR2 is YFSETQ. This CDR3 region has 16 residues. Trimming removed 1 base at V and 1 base at J, with 15 bases between.

The genes are TRBV7-8 and TRBJ2-1, with 10 nucleotides matching TRBD2. The germline V gene encodes CDR1 SGHVS and CDR2 FQNEAQ. The trim removed 4 bases at V and 10 bases at J, leaving 16 bases unmatched. The CDR3 runs to 17 residues. CDR3 bases: TGTGCCAGCAGCTCGCGACTAGCGGGTGGGGGGCGGAGCGAGCAGTTCTTC. Residues: CASSSRLAGGGRSEQFF.

CDR3 in amino acids: CAIRGDTQNTEAFF. The CDR3 DNA reads as TGTGCCATCAGGGGCGACACGCAGAACACTGAAGCTTTCTTT. This chain joins TRBV10-3 and TRBJ1-1, with D unclear. The CDR3 is 14 amino acids. Germline CDR1 reads ENHRY; CDR2 reads SYGVKD. Trimming shortened V by 6 bases and J by 1 base, and 12 bases separated the two germline ends.

The chain couples TRBV5-4 to TRBJ2-4; D remains ambiguous. The CDR3 contains 12 residues. The V end was cut by 0 bases, the J end by 7 bases, with 5 bases between. CDR1 and CDR2 from the germline V gene are SGHNT and YYREEE (reference sequence). In DNA, the CDR3 is TGTGCCAGCAGCTTGGACGGGAACATTCAGTACTTC. Its translation is CASSLDGNIQYF.

CDR3 region: CASSPGHPNTEAFF. CDR3 in DNA: TGTGCCAGCAGCCCAGGACATCCGAACACTGAAGCTTTCTTT. V usage is TRBV7-9 and J usage is TRBJ1-1; possible D gene TRBD1, 5 bases. The CDR3 length is 14 residues. V lost 5 bases, J lost 1 base, and 11 bases lay in between. Germline CDR1 and CDR2: SEHNR and FQNEAQ (reference sequence).

The chain couples TRBV10-3 to TRBJ2-7; 10 nucleotides align to TRBD1. Germline CDR1 ENHRY, CDR2 SYGVKD. The CDR3 loop spans 17 amino acids. Trimming took 2 bases from V and 3 from J; bases not matched to a gene: 10. The CDR3 bases are TGTGCCATCAGTGAGCCTGCAGGGGACAGGGGTATCTACGAGCAGTACTTC. Translating gives CAISEPAGDRGIYEQYF.

In nucleotides, the CDR3 is TGTGCCAGCAGGGCAGGGGTCACTGAAGCTTTCTTT. The encoded protein is CASRAGVTEAFF. The rearrangement uses TRBV6-6 and TRBJ1-1, with D maybe TRBD1 (6 bases). The germline V gene has CDR1 MNHNY and CDR2 SVGAGI (reference sequence). The CDR3 totals 12 residues. V lost 6 bases to trimming and J lost 4 bases, with 9 bases between them.

The V gene is TRBV19, the J gene TRBJ2-7, with 10 bases fitting TRBD1. This CDR3 contains 15 residues. Germline CDR1 LNHDA, CDR2 SQIVND (reference sequence). The ends lost 4 bases at V and 2 bases at J; junction bases unmatched: 5. CDR3: CASSRDRGPPYEQYV. The DNA of the CDR3 is TGTGCCAGTAGTAGAGACAGGGGGCCCCCCTACGAGCAGTACGTC.

The chain recombines TRBV11-2 with TRBJ2-5, with D possibly matching TRBD1 (5 bases). The CDR3 contains 14 residues. With 6 bases removed from V and 4 bases from J, the gap between germline ends came to 15 bases. Germline values: CDR1 SGHAT, CDR2 FQNNGV. CDR3 DNA sequence: TGTGCCAGCAGTTATTTGGGGCCTGCAGAGACCCAGTACTTC. It translates to CASSYLGPAETQYF.

J is TRBJ2-1 and V is TRBV6-6, with 7 bases lining up with TRBD1. CDR1 is MNHNY and CDR2 is SVGAGI in the germline V gene (reference sequence). This CDR3 contains 14 residues. After removal of 0 bases from V and 12 bases from J, the junction contained 8 bases not matched to a gene. The CDR3: CASSYSTGEFGQFF. DNA of the CDR3: TGTGCCAGCAGTTACTCAACAGGGGAGTTCGGGCAGTTCTTC.

The chain is built from TRBV6-5 and TRBJ1-1; D uncertain. The CDR3 has 16 residues. Germline loops: CDR1 MNHEY, CDR2 SVGAGI. Trimming shortened V by 2 bases and J by 4 bases, and 17 bases separated the two germline ends. The CDR3 nucleotides are TGTGCCAGCAGTTACGGACGGGGAGGGAAACTCACTGAAGCTTTCTTT. It codes for CASSYGRGGKLTEAFF.

The genes are TRBV11-2 and TRBJ1-5, with D uncertain. Trimming cost V 5 bases and J 4 bases, with 9 bases left between them. Per the germline V gene, CDR1 is SGHAT and CDR2 is FQNNGV. The CDR3 has 13 amino acids. The CDR3 region has the DNA TGTGCCAGCAGCCCCACAGCTAATCAGCCCCAGCATTTT. Translation gives CASSPTANQPQHF. Full variable domain (remainder filled in from reference TRBV11-2 and TRBJ1-5): EAGVAQSPRYKIIEKRQSVAFWCNPISGHATLYWYQQILGQGPKLLIQFQNNGVVDDSQLPKDRFSAERLKGVDSTLKIQPAKLEDSAVYLCASSPTANQPQHFGDGTRLSIL.

The chain carries TRBV6-5 and TRBJ1-3; unclear D gene. V was pared by 2 bases and J by 0 bases, with 5 bases between. The CDR3 covers 14 residues. Germline values: CDR1 MNHEY, CDR2 SVGAGI. The DNA for the CDR3 is TGTGCCAGCAGTTACGCGAGCTCTGGAAACACCATATATTTT. Its translation is CASSYASSGNTIYF.

The J gene is TRBJ2-5, the V gene TRBV7-2, with a tentative D call TRBD2 (5 bases). Germline assignment: CDR1 SGHTA and CDR2 FQGNSA. Trimming stripped 2 bases from V and 5 bases from J, with 15 bases between. The CDR3 length is 15 residues. CDR3 in DNA: TGTGCCAGCAGCTTAATGTCCACAGCGGTGGAGACCCAGTACTTC. Translating it yields CASSLMSTAVETQYF.

The chain employs TRBV7-2 and TRBJ1-1; weak D call: TRBD1 (6 bases). Trimming took 4 bases from V and 1 from J, leaving 10 bases between them. Germline CDR1 and CDR2: SGHTA and FQGNSA. This CDR3 contains 14 residues. CDR3 in amino acids: CASSSRTANTEAFF. The CDR3 region has the DNA TGTGCCAGCAGCTCCCGGACAGCGAACACTGAAGCTTTCTTT. Drawing the rest from reference TRBV7-2 and TRBJ1-1, the complete variable domain is GAGVSQSPSNKVTEKGKDVELRCDPISGHTALYWYRQSLGQGLEFLIYFQGNSAPDKSGLPSDRFSAERTGGSVSTLTIQRTQQEDSAVYLCASSSRTANTEAFFGQGTRLTVV.

The chain combines TRBV10-3 with TRBJ2-7, with TRBD1 identical over 7 bases. CDR3 length: 14 amino acids. Germline assignment: CDR1 ENHRY and CDR2 SYGVKD. With V trimmed by 7 bases and J by 3 bases, 9 bases remained unmatched. DNA for the CDR3: TGTGCCATCACCCAGGGGGACAACTTCTACGAGCAGTACTTC. It translates to CAITQGDNFYEQYF.

The V gene is TRBV19, the J gene TRBJ1-1; D not certain. V was cut by 0 bases and J by 1 base, with 9 bases left in between. This CDR3 is built from 15 residues. Germline V gives CDR1 LNHDA, CDR2 SQIVND (reference sequence). DNA for the CDR3: TGTGCCAGTAGTATAGATCGTGGAGCGAACACTGAAGCTTTCTTT. It codes for CASSIDRGANTEAFF.

This clone showed up just a few times. The rearrangement joins TRBV5-8 to TRBJ2-2; 7 bases agree with TRBD2. Germline loops: CDR1 SGHTS, CDR2 YDEGEE. The junction had 3 bases not matched to a gene; V was cut back by 3 bases and J by 1 base. The CDR3 is made up of 15 amino acids. CDR3 nucleotides: TGTGCCAGCAGCTCAGGGACTAAGAACACCGGGGAGCTGTTTTTT. Its translation is CASSSGTKNTGELFF.

The genes are TRBV11-2 and TRBJ2-7; D call uncertain. CDR1 SGHAT and CDR2 FQNNGV come from the germline V gene. The germline V and J ends were trimmed by 5 bases and 2 bases, with 10 bases remaining between them. The CDR3 has 13 residues. CDR3 nucleotides: TGTGCCAGCAGCCGCGACTCAACCTACGAGCAGTACTTC. Amino acid sequence: CASSRDSTYEQYF.

The chain joins TRBV2 to TRBJ1-5; 8 bases map to TRBD1. Unmatched junction bases numbered 3, after V lost 3 bases and J lost 2 bases. Germline V CDR1 and CDR2: SNHLY, FYNNEI. The CDR3 length is 15 residues. The chain's CDR3 is CASSDLTGGNQPQHF. The CDR3 nucleotides are TGTGCCAGCAGTGATTTGACAGGGGGCAATCAGCCCCAGCATTTT.

This clone was seen only once. V usage is TRBV9 and J usage is TRBJ1-5; perhaps TRBD1 as D (5 bases). CDR1 is SGDLS and CDR2 is YYNGEE in the germline V gene. This CDR3 comprises 14 residues. The germline V and J ends were trimmed by 3 bases and 0 bases, with 7 bases remaining between them. CDR3 DNA sequence: TGTGCCAGCAGCGAGGGGTCTAGCAATCAGCCCCAGCATTTT. As protein: CASSEGSSNQPQHF. The complete variable domain, with remaining parts taken from reference TRBV9 and TRBJ1-5, reads DSGVTQTPKHLITATGQRVTLRCSPRSGDLSVYWYQQSLDQGLQFLIQYYNGEERAKGNILERFSAQQFPDLHSELNLSSLELGDSALYFCASSEGSSNQPQHFGDGTRLSIL.

The J gene is TRBJ1-5, the V gene TRBV28; 8 bases are shared with TRBD1. The V gene's germline CDR1 is MDHEN and CDR2 SYDVKM. V shed 4 bases and J 0 bases; nucleotides not matched to a gene: 5. This CDR3 has 16 residues. In nucleotides, the CDR3 is TGTGCCAGCAGTTCGCGACAGGGGATTAGCAATCAGCCCCAGCATTTT. Protein sequence: CASSSRQGISNQPQHF.

The chain uses TRBV19 and TRBJ1-3; TRBD1 aligns across 7 bases. Trimming took 1 base from V and 0 from J; bases not matched to a gene: 9. CDR1 is LNHDA, CDR2 SQIVND, per germline (reference sequence). This CDR3 has 18 residues. The DNA for the CDR3 is TGTGCCAGTAGTATAGGAAATCCAGGGGGGAGCTCTGGAAACACCATATATTTT. This codes for CASSIGNPGGSSGNTIYF.

V and J are TRBV6-1 and TRBJ2-5; no firm D call. The CDR3 has 11 residues. V was shortened by 4 bases and J by 4 bases, with 4 bases between the two germline ends. Germline V CDR1 and CDR2: MNHNS, SASEGT. The CDR3 bases are TGTGCCAGCAGTGGGAGAGAGACCCAGTACTTC. Protein: CASSGRETQYF.